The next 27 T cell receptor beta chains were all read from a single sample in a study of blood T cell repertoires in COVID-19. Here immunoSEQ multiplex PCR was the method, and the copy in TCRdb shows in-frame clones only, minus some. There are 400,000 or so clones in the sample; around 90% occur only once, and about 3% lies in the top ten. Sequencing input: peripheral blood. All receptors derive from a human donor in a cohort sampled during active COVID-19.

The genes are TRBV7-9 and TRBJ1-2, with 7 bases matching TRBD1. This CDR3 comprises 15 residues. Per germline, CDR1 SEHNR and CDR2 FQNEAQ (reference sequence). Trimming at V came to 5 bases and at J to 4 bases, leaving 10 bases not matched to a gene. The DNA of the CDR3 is TGTGCCAGCAGCCCTGGGGGCAGGGGGTCCTATGGCTACACCTTC. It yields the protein CASSPGGRGSYGYTF.

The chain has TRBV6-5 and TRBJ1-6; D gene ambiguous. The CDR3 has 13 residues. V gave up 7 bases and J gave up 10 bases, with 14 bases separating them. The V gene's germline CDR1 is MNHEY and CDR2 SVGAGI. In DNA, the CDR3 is TGTGCCAGCAAGATCAGCTCGGGGTCACCCCTCCACTTT. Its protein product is CASKISSGSPLHF.

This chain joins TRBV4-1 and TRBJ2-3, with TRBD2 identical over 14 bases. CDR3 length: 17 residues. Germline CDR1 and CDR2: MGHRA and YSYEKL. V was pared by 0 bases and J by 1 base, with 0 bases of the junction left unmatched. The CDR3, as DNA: TGCGCCAGCAGCCAAGAGGGACTAGCGGGGGGCACAGATACGCAGTATTTT. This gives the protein CASSQEGLAGGTDTQYF.

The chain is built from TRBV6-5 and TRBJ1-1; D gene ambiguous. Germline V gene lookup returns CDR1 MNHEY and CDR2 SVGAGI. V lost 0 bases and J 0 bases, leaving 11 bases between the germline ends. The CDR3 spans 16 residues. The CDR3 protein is CASSYSARGLNTEAFF. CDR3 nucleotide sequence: TGTGCCAGCAGTTACTCGGCTCGGGGATTGAACACTGAAGCTTTCTTT.

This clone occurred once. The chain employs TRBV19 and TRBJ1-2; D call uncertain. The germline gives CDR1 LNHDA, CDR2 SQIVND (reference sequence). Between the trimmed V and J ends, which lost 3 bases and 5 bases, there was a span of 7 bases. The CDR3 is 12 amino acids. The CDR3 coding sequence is TGTGCCAGTAGTATTTCTCTGTATGGCTACACCTTC. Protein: CASSISLYGYTF.

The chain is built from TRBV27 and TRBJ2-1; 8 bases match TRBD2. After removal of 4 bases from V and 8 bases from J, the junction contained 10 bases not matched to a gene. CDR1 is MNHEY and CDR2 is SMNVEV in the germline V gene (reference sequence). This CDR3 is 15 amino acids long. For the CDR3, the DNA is TGTGCCAGCAGTTCCTCTTTAGCGGGATCGGATGAGCAGTTCTTC. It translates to CASSSSLAGSDEQFF.

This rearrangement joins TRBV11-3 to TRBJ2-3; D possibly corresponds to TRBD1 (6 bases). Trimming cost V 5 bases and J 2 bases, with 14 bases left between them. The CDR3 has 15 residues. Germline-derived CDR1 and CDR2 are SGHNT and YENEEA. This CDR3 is CASSLRTDPTDTQYF. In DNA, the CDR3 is TGTGCCAGCAGCCTCAGGACAGACCCCACAGATACGCAGTATTTT. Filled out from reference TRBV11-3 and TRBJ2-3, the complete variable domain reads EAGVVQSPRYKIIEKKQPVAFWCNPISGHNTLYWYLQNLGQGPELLIRYENEEAVDDSQLPKDRFSAERLKGVDSTLKIQPAELGDSAVYLCASSLRTDPTDTQYFGPGTRLTVL.

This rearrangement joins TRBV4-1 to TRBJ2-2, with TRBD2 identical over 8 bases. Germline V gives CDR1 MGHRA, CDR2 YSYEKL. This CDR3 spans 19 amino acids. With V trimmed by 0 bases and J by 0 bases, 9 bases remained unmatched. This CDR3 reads CASSQDFTGGDSNTGELFF. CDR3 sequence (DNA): TGCGCCAGCAGCCAAGATTTCACCGGGGGGGATTCGAACACCGGGGAGCTGTTTTTT.

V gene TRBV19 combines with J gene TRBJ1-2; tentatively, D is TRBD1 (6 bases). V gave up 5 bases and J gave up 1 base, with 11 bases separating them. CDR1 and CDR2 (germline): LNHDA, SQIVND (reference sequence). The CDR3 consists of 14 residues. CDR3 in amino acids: CASSPGQNNYGYTF. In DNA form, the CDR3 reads TGTGCCAGTAGTCCAGGACAGAATAACTATGGCTACACCTTC.

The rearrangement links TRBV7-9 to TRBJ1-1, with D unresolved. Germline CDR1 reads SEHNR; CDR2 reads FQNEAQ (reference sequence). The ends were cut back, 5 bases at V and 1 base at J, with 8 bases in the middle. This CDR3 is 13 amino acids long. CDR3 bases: TGTGCCAGCAGCATTGCCGGGAACACTGAAGCTTTCTTT. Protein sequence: CASSIAGNTEAFF.

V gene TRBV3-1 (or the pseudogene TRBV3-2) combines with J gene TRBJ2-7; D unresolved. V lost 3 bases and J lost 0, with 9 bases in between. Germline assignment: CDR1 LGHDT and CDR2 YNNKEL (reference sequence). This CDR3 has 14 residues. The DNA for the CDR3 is TGTGCCAGCAGCCAGGCCCTAGACTCCTACGAGCAGTACTTC. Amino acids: CASSQALDSYEQYF.

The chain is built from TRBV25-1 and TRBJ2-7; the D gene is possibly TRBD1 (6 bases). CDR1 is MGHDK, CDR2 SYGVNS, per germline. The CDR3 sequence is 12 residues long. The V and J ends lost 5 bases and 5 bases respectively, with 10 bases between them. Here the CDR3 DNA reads TGTGCCAGCAGTCCACAGGGTCACGAGCAGTACTTC. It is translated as CASSPQGHEQYF.

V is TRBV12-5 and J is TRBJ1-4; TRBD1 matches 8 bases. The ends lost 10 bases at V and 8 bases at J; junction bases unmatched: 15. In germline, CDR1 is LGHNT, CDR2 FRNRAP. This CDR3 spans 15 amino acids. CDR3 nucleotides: TGTGCTACAGAGCTGACGGACAGGGCCGGAGAAAAACTGTTTTTT. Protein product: CATELTDRAGEKLFF.

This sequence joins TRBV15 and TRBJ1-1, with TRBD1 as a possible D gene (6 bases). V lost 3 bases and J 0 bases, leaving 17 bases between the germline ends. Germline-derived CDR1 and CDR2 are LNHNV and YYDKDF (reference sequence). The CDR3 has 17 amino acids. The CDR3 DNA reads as TGTGCCACCAGCAGGCCCGGGACAACTGGAATGAACACTGAAGCTTTCTTT. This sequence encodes CATSRPGTTGMNTEAFF.

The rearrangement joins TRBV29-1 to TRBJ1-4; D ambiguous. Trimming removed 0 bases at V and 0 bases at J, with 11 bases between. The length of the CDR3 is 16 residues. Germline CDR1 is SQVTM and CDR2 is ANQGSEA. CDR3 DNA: TGCAGCGTTGAAGATCGGGAACAAACAACTAATGAAAAACTGTTTTTT. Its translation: CSVEDREQTTNEKLFF.

CDR3 residues: CASSLDGTGDSYEQYF. Here the CDR3 DNA reads TGCGCCAGCAGCTTGGACGGGACAGGAGACTCCTACGAGCAGTACTTC. The chain recombines TRBV5-1 with TRBJ2-7, with 8 bases aligning to TRBD1. There are 16 residues in the CDR3. CDR1 and CDR2 from the germline V gene are SGHRS and YFSETQ. With V trimmed by 0 bases and J by 0 bases, 5 bases remained unmatched.

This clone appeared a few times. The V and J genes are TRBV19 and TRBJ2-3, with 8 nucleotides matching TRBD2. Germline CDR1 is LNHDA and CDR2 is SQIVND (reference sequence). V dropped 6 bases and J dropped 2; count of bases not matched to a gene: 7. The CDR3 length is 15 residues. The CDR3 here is CASSLQAGDTDTQYF. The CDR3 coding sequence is TGTGCCAGTAGCCTACAAGCGGGAGACACAGATACGCAGTATTTT.

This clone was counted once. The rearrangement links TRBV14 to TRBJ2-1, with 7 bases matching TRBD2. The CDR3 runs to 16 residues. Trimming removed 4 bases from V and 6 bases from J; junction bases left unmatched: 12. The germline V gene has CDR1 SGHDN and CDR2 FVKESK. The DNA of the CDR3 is TGTGCCAGCAGCCCCCACTTGCGGGGGAATCTCAATGAGCAGTTCTTC. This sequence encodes CASSPHLRGNLNEQFF.

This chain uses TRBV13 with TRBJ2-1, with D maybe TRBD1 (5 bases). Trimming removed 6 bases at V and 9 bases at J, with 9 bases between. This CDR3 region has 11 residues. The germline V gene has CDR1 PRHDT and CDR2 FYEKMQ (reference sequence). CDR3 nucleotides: TGTGCCAGCAGTAAAAGGGGTGAGCAGTTCTTC. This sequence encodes CASSKRGEQFF.

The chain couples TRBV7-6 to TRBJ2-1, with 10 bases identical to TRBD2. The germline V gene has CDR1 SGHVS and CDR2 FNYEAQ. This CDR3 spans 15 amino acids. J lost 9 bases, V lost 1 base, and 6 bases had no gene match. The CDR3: CASSLDSGGIGEQFF. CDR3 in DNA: TGTGCCAGCAGCTTAGATAGCGGGGGGATTGGTGAGCAGTTCTTC.

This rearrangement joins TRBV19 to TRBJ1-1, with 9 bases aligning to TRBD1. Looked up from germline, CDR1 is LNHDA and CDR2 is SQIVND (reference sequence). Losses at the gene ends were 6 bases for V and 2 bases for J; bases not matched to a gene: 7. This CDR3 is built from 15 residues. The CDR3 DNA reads TGTGCCAGTAGCCCCGGGACAGGGAACAACACTGAAGCTTTCTTT. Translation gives CASSPGTGNNTEAFF.

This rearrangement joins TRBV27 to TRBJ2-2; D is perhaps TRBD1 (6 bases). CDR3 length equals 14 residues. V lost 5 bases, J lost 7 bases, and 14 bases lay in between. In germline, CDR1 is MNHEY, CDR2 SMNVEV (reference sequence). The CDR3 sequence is CASSLDRRSGELFF. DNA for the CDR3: TGTGCCAGCAGTCTAGACAGGAGGAGCGGGGAGCTGTTTTTT.

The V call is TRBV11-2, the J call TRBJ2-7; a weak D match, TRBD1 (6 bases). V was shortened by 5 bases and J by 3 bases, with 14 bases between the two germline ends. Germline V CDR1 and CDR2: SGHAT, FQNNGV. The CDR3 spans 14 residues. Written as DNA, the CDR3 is TGTGCCAGCAGCCGAAACAGGGCGGACTACGAGCAGTACTTC. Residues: CASSRNRADYEQYF.

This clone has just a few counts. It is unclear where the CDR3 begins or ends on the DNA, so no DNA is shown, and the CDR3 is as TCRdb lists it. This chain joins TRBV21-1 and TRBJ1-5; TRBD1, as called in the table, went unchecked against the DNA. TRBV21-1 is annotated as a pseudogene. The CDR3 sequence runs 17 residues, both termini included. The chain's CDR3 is CASSTNVGTGSRQPQHF.

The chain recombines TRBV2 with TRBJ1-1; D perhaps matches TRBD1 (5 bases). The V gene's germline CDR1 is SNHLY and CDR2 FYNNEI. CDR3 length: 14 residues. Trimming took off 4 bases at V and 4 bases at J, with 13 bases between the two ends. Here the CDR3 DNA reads TGTGCCAGCAGTGGTGGGGGGTGGGGCACTGAAGCTTTCTTT. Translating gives CASSGGGWGTEAFF. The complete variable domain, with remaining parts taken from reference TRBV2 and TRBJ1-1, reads EPEVTQTPSHQVTQMGQEVILRCVPISNHLYFYWYRQILGQKVEFLVSFYNNEISEKSEIFDDQFSVERPDGSNFTLKIRSTKLEDSAMYFCASSGGGWGTEAFFGQGTRLTVV.

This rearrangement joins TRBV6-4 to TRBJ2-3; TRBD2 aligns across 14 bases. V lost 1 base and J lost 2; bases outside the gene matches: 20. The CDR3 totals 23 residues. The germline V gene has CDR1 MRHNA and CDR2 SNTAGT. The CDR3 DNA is TGTGCCAGCAGTGACTTACCCGCCGGGACTAGCGGGAGTTACTTCCTTTTCACAGATACGCAGTATTTT. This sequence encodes CASSDLPAGTSGSYFLFTDTQYF.

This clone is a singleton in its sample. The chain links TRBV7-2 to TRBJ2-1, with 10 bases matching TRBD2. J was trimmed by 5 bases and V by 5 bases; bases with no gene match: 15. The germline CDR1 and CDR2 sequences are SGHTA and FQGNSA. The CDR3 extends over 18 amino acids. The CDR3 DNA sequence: TGTGCCAGCAGCGCCTTAACGTGGAGCGGGGGGGCCCACAATGAGCAGTTCTTC. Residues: CASSALTWSGGAHNEQFF. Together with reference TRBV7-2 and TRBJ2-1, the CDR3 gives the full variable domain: GAGVSQSPSNKVTEKGKDVELRCDPISGHTALYWYRQSLGQGLEFLIYFQGNSAPDKSGLPSDRFSAERTGGSVSTLTIQRTQQEDSAVYLCASSALTWSGGAHNEQFFGPGTRLTVL.